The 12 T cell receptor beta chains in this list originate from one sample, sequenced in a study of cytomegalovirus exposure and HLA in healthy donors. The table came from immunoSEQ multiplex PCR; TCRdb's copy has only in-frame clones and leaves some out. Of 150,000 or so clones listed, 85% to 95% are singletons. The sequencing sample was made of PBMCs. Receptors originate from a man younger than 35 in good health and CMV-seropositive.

CDR3 amino acids: CASSFLGTSTDTQYF. The CDR3 DNA reads TGTGCCAGCAGTTTTCTCGGGACTAGCACAGATACGCAGTATTTT. The J gene is TRBJ2-3, the V gene TRBV27; a possible D gene is TRBD2 (6 bases). CDR1 and CDR2 from the germline V gene are MNHEY and SMNVEV (reference sequence). This CDR3 has 15 residues. V was pared by 3 bases and J by 0 bases, with 10 bases between.

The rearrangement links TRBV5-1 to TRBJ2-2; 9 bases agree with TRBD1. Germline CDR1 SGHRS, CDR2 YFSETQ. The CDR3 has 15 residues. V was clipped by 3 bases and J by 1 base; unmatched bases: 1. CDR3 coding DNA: TGCGCCAGCAGCTGGGGACAGGGGAACACCGGGGAGCTGTTTTTT. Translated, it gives CASSWGQGNTGELFF.

Written as DNA, the CDR3 is TGTGCCAGTAGTGTGACAGGGCCCTACGAGCAGTACTTC. Its translation is CASSVTGPYEQYF. V is TRBV19 and J is TRBJ2-7; 7 bases agree with TRBD1. The CDR3 consists of 13 residues. Per germline, CDR1 LNHDA and CDR2 SQIVND (reference sequence). Trimming took 5 bases from V and 2 from J; bases not matched to a gene: 3.

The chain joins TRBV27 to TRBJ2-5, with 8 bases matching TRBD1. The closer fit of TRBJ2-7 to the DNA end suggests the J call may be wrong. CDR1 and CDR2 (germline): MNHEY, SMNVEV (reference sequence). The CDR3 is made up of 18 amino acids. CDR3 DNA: TGTGCCAGCAGTCCGCGACAGGGGTTACTAGCTCCCCCCGGCGAGCAGTACTTC. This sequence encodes CASSPRQGLLAPPGEQYF.

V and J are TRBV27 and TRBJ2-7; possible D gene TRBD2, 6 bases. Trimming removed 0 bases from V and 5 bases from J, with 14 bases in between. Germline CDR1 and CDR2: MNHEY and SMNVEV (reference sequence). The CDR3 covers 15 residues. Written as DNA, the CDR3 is TGTGCCAGCAGTTTATCCCGGGACTGGAGTAACGAGCAGTACTTC. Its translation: CASSLSRDWSNEQYF.

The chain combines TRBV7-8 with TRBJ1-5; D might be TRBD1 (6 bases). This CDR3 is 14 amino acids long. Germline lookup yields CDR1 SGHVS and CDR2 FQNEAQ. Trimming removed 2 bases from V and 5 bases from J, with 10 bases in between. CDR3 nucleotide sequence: TGTGCCAGCAGCTTAATACAGGGTGATCAGCCCCAGCATTTT. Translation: CASSLIQGDQPQHF. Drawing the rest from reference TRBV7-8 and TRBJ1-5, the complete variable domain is GAGVSQSPRYKVAKRGQDVALRCDPISGHVSLFWYQQALGQGPEFLTYFQNEAQLDKSGLPSDRFFAERPEGSVSTLKIQRTQQEDSAVYLCASSLIQGDQPQHFGDGTRLSIL.

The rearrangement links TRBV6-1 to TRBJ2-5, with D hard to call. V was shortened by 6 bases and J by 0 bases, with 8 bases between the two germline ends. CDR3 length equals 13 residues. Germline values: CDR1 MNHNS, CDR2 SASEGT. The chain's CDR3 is CASSTRNQETQYF. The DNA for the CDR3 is TGTGCCAGCAGCACGCGGAACCAAGAGACCCAGTACTTC.

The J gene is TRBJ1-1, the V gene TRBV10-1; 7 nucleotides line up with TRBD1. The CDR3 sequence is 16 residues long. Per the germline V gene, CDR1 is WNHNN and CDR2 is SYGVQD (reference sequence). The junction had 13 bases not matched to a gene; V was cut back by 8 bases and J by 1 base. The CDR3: CASPSPNWTGNTEAFF. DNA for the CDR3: TGCGCCAGCCCATCACCGAATTGGACAGGGAACACTGAAGCTTTCTTT.

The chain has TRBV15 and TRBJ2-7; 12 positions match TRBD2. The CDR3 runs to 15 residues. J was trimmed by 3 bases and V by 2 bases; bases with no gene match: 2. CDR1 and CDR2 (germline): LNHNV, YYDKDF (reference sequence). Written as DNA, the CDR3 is TGTGCCACCAGCAGACGGACTAGCGGGAACTACGAGCAGTACTTC. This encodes CATSRRTSGNYEQYF.

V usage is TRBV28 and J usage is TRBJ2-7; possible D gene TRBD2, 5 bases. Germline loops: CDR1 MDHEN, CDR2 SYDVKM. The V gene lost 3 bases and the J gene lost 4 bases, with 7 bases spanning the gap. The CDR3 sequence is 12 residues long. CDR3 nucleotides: TGTGCCAGCAGTTTGGGAGAATACGAGCAGTACTTC. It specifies CASSLGEYEQYF.

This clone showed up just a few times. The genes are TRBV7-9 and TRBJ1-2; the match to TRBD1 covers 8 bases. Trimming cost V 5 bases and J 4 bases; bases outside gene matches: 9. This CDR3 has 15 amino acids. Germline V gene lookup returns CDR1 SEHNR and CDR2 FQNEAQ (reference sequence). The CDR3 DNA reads TGTGCCAGCAGCCTGGACAGGGAATTCTCCTATGGCTACACCTTC. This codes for CASSLDREFSYGYTF. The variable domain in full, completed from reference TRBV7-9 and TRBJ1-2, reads DTGVSQNPRHKITKRGQNVTFRCDPISEHNRLYWYRQTLGQGPEFLTYFQNEAQLEKSRLLSDRFSAERPKGSFSTLEIQRTEQGDSAMYLCASSLDREFSYGYTFGSGTRLTVV.

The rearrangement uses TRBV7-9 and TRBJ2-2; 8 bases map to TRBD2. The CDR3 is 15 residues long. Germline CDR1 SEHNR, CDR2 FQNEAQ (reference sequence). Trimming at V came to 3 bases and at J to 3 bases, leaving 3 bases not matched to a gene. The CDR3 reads CASSFGGGHTGELFF. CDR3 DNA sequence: TGTGCCAGCAGCTTCGGCGGGGGGCACACCGGGGAGCTGTTTTTT.